The clone carrying this T cell receptor (beta chain) appeared many times. Antigen unknown. This record comes from a study of T cells in Graves' hyperthyroidism and ophthalmopathy. General study findings and limits: Ophthalmopathy and stable hyperthyroidism were separated by a 13 V-J model.

This CDR3 spans 15 amino acids. Trimming cost V 4 bases and J 1 base, with 14 bases left between them. CDR1 SGDLS and CDR2 YYNGEE come from the germline V gene. Amplified TCR beta CDR3 regions came from RNA transcripts. First-round RT-PCR with HTBI primers amplified the TCR CDR3 region. TCRdb recomputed calls from the multiplex PCR reads with MiXCR, one row per CDR3 protein. The repertoire holds under 350,000 distinct CDR3 sequences, with 15% to 20% as singletons. The PBMCs studied were ones that came from around 10 ml fresh peripheral blood. The chain is built from TRBV9 and TRBJ2-5; a possible D gene is TRBD1 (6 bases). The sequencing sample was made of blood. The receptor was isolated from a woman aged 55-69 years with Graves' ophthalmopathy. The CDR3 spells CASSSTGVSQETQYF. CDR3 in DNA: TGTGCCAGCAGCTCGACAGGAGTCTCCCAAGAGACCCAGTACTTC.